This TCR beta chain was documented in a study of T cell responses to AZD1222 COVID-19 vaccine. There are 15 residues in the CDR3. V dropped 0 bases and J dropped 5 bases, with 8 bases sitting between them. The V gene's germline CDR1 is LGHNA and CDR2 YNFKEQ. Study observations and caveats: Donors were chiefly white British, with a greater number of females, and clonal diversity was perhaps underestimated.

Details on this clone: Antigen: not known.

Clones were read by immunoSEQ multiplex PCR, and TCRdb kept only the in-frame ones, dropping some. The sample carries approximately 100,000 clones, nearly 90% recorded once. This TCR was sampled from an adult in good health. V is TRBV4-2 and J is TRBJ1-6; no reliable D call. The source was peripheral blood, collected on day 0 of MenACWY control vaccination. The CDR3 loop is CASSQDWRDNSPLHF. CDR3 bases: TGTGCCAGCAGCCAAGATTGGCGGGATAATTCACCCCTCCACTTT.